The rows below give T cell receptor beta chains drawn from one sample of a study of blood T cell repertoires in COVID-19. TCRdb keeps only in-frame clones here, not all; method: immunoSEQ multiplex PCR. The table has approximately 130,000 clones, 77% seen once; the top ten hold roughly a fifth. The sequenced sample was peripheral blood. The receptors originated from an elderly man with acute or convalescent COVID-19. Both conserved end residues are part of each CDR3. The order of the fields is D gene, J gene, clone size, V gene, CDR3 length, CDR3 protein, CDR3 DNA. A D gene is named only where the DNA matches it firmly. Where a row states a size, it is once, few, many or the class of an expanded clone; other rows omit it.

D gene: NA; J gene: TRBJ2-7; clone size: NA; V gene: TRBV4-3; CDR3 length: 13; CDR3 protein: CASSPGVSYEQYF; CDR3 DNA: TGCGCCAGCAGCCCCGGGGTCTCCTACGAGCAGTACTTC
D gene: NA; J gene: TRBJ2-5; clone size: NA; V gene: TRBV4-1; CDR3 length: 14; CDR3 protein: CASSQGTRRETQYF; CDR3 DNA: TGCGCCAGCAGCCAAGGGACTCGAAGGGAGACCCAGTACTTC
D gene: NA; J gene: TRBJ2-5; clone size: NA; V gene: TRBV28; CDR3 length: 15; CDR3 protein: CASTRPRGGQETQYF; CDR3 DNA: TGTGCCAGCACCCGTCCCCGAGGAGGTCAAGAGACCCAGTACTTC
D gene: TRBD1; J gene: TRBJ2-7; clone size: NA; V gene: TRBV19; CDR3 length: 13; CDR3 protein: CASSGDRGYEQYF; CDR3 DNA: TGTGCCAGTAGTGGGGACAGGGGTTACGAGCAGTACTTC
D gene: NA; J gene: TRBJ1-1; clone size: NA; V gene: TRBV28; CDR3 length: 15; CDR3 protein: CASSFSGGERAEAFF; CDR3 DNA: TGTGCCAGCAGTTTTTCTGGGGGCGAGAGAGCTGAAGCTTTCTTT
D gene: TRBD1; J gene: TRBJ2-1; clone size: many; V gene: TRBV18; CDR3 length: 16; CDR3 protein: CASSLTTGGSYNEQFF; CDR3 DNA: TGTGCCAGCTCACTGACGACAGGGGGATCGTACAATGAGCAGTTCTTC
D gene: NA; J gene: TRBJ1-3; clone size: NA; V gene: TRBV6-6; CDR3 length: 12; CDR3 protein: CASSYSRDTIYF; CDR3 DNA: TGTGCCAGCAGTTACTCTCGGGACACCATATATTTT
D gene: NA; J gene: TRBJ1-1; clone size: NA; V gene: TRBV6-2/TRBV6-3; CDR3 length: 13; CDR3 protein: CASSYFGSPGAFF; CDR3 DNA: TGTGCCAGCAGTTATTTTGGCAGCCCGGGAGCTTTCTTT
D gene: TRBD1; J gene: TRBJ1-1; clone size: NA; V gene: TRBV6-5; CDR3 length: 15; CDR3 protein: CASSLKQGGNTEAFF; CDR3 DNA: TGTGCCAGCAGTTTAAAACAGGGGGGAAACACTGAAGCTTTCTTT
D gene: TRBD2; J gene: TRBJ2-5; clone size: NA; V gene: TRBV6-6; CDR3 length: 15; CDR3 protein: CASTYGEGLGETQYF; CDR3 DNA: TGTGCCAGCACCTACGGGGAGGGTTTAGGAGAGACCCAGTACTTC
D gene: NA; J gene: TRBJ1-3; clone size: NA; V gene: TRBV27; CDR3 length: 14; CDR3 protein: CASSSGGQGNTIYF; CDR3 DNA: TGTGCCAGCAGTTCGGGGGGGCAAGGAAACACCATATATTTT
D gene: NA; J gene: TRBJ1-1; clone size: NA; V gene: TRBV28; CDR3 length: 12; CDR3 protein: CASSFHTPEAFF; CDR3 DNA: TGTGCCAGCAGTTTTCACACCCCTGAAGCTTTCTTT
D gene: TRBD1; J gene: TRBJ1-2; clone size: NA; V gene: TRBV5-1; CDR3 length: 15; CDR3 protein: CASSLVTGGDYGYTF; CDR3 DNA: TGCGCCAGCAGCTTGGTCACAGGGGGCGACTATGGCTACACCTTC
D gene: NA; J gene: TRBJ2-7; clone size: NA; V gene: TRBV15; CDR3 length: 14; CDR3 protein: CATSKTGGSYEQYF; CDR3 DNA: TGTGCCACCAGCAAAACCGGGGGCTCCTACGAGCAGTACTTC
D gene: NA; J gene: TRBJ2-3; clone size: NA; V gene: TRBV7-2; CDR3 length: 19; CDR3 protein: CASSYPTGRGAEITDTQYF; CDR3 DNA: TGTGCCAGCAGCTACCCAACAGGGAGAGGCGCAGAAATCACAGATACGCAGTATTTT
D gene: NA; J gene: TRBJ2-5; clone size: few; V gene: TRBV29-1; CDR3 length: 13; CDR3 protein: CSVIGKYQETQYF; CDR3 DNA: TGCAGCGTTATCGGGAAGTACCAAGAGACCCAGTACTTC
D gene: TRBD1; J gene: TRBJ1-2; clone size: few; V gene: TRBV19; CDR3 length: 15; CDR3 protein: CASTSAAQGARGYTF; CDR3 DNA: TGTGCCAGTACCTCAGCAGCCCAGGGGGCGCGTGGCTACACCTTC
D gene: TRBD1; J gene: TRBJ1-1; clone size: few; V gene: TRBV6-5; CDR3 length: 14; CDR3 protein: CASRGRQGHTEAFF; CDR3 DNA: TGTGCCAGCAGAGGGAGACAGGGGCACACTGAAGCTTTCTTT
D gene: NA; J gene: TRBJ1-1; clone size: many; V gene: TRBV7-9; CDR3 length: 17; CDR3 protein: CASSRRGGLLMNTEAFF; CDR3 DNA: TGTGCCAGCAGCCGAAGGGGGGGACTGCTTATGAACACTGAAGCTTTCTTT
D gene: NA; J gene: TRBJ2-6; clone size: NA; V gene: TRBV18; CDR3 length: 16; CDR3 protein: CASSPGQISGANVLTF; CDR3 DNA: TGTGCCAGCTCACCTGGACAGATCTCTGGGGCCAACGTCCTGACTTTC
D gene: NA; J gene: TRBJ2-7; clone size: NA; V gene: TRBV6-1; CDR3 length: 14; CDR3 protein: CASSDGEVAYEQYF; CDR3 DNA: TGTGCCAGCAGTGATGGGGAGGTTGCCTACGAGCAGTACTTC
D gene: NA; J gene: TRBJ1-4; clone size: NA; V gene: TRBV3-1/TRBV3-2; CDR3 length: 15; CDR3 protein: CASSQDNARGEKLFF; CDR3 DNA: TGTGCCAGCAGCCAAGATAATGCAAGGGGGGAAAAACTGTTTTTT
D gene: NA; J gene: TRBJ2-5; clone size: NA; V gene: TRBV19; CDR3 length: 17; CDR3 protein: CASSPPGLASSAETQYF; CDR3 DNA: TGTGCCAGTAGTCCCCCTGGGCTAGCCTCATCGGCTGAGACCCAGTACTTC
D gene: NA; J gene: TRBJ1-5; clone size: NA; V gene: TRBV4-2; CDR3 length: 17; CDR3 protein: CASSRGRGGVDNQPQHF; CDR3 DNA: TGTGCCAGCAGCCGAGGGAGGGGGGGCGTTGACAATCAGCCCCAGCATTTT
D gene: NA; J gene: TRBJ2-7; clone size: NA; V gene: TRBV7-9; CDR3 length: 13; CDR3 protein: CASSPGLRNPQYF; CDR3 DNA: TGTGCCAGCAGCCCCGGACTGAGGAACCCGCAGTACTTC
D gene: TRBD1; J gene: TRBJ1-2; clone size: NA; V gene: TRBV5-6; CDR3 length: 13; CDR3 protein: CASSLRQGYGYTF; CDR3 DNA: TGTGCCAGCAGCTTACGACAGGGCTATGGCTACACCTTC
D gene: TRBD1; J gene: TRBJ2-7; clone size: NA; V gene: TRBV2; CDR3 length: 12; CDR3 protein: CASIPDRGEQYF; CDR3 DNA: TGTGCCAGCATTCCGGACAGGGGCGAGCAGTACTTC
D gene: TRBD1; J gene: TRBJ1-2; clone size: few; V gene: TRBV29-1; CDR3 length: 12; CDR3 protein: CSVIDRDYGYTF; CDR3 DNA: TGCAGCGTAATAGACAGGGACTATGGCTACACCTTC
D gene: NA; J gene: TRBJ2-5; clone size: NA; V gene: TRBV30; CDR3 length: 14; CDR3 protein: CAWSPRQVGETQYF; CDR3 DNA: TGTGCCTGGAGCCCACGGCAGGTAGGAGAGACCCAGTACTTC
D gene: NA; J gene: TRBJ1-5; clone size: NA; V gene: TRBV21-1; CDR3 length: 13; CDR3 protein: CASSSPGGQPQHF; CDR3 DNA: TGTGCCAGCAGCAGTCCAGGGGGACAGCCCCAGCATTTT
D gene: NA; J gene: TRBJ2-3; clone size: NA; V gene: TRBV5-5; CDR3 length: 14; CDR3 protein: CASSLEQITDTQYF; CDR3 DNA: TGTGCCAGCAGCTTGGAACAGATCACAGATACGCAGTATTTT
D gene: TRBD2; J gene: TRBJ2-3; clone size: once; V gene: TRBV18; CDR3 length: 15; CDR3 protein: CASSPPAGGADTQYF; CDR3 DNA: TGTGCCAGCTCACCACCGGCGGGGGGGGCAGATACGCAGTATTTT
D gene: TRBD1; J gene: TRBJ2-2; clone size: NA; V gene: TRBV11-2; CDR3 length: 15; CDR3 protein: CASSLSRGWAGELFF; CDR3 DNA: TGTGCCAGCAGCTTATCCAGGGGGTGGGCCGGGGAGCTGTTTTTT
D gene: TRBD1; J gene: TRBJ2-7; clone size: NA; V gene: TRBV13; CDR3 length: 13; CDR3 protein: CASSPQGAGEQYF; CDR3 DNA: TGTGCCAGCAGCCCCCAGGGGGCGGGCGAGCAGTACTTC
D gene: NA; J gene: TRBJ1-6; clone size: NA; V gene: TRBV11-2; CDR3 length: 14; CDR3 protein: CASSLVWGDSPLHF; CDR3 DNA: TGTGCCAGCAGCTTAGTTTGGGGGGATTCACCCCTCCACTTT
D gene: NA; J gene: TRBJ2-1; clone size: NA; V gene: TRBV27; CDR3 length: 15; CDR3 protein: CASSLRLVGYNEQFF; CDR3 DNA: TGTGCCAGCAGTTTACGGCTAGTCGGGTACAATGAGCAGTTCTTC
D gene: TRBD1; J gene: TRBJ2-3; clone size: NA; V gene: TRBV9; CDR3 length: 16; CDR3 protein: CASSFIPGQGWDTQYF; CDR3 DNA: TGTGCCAGCAGCTTCATACCGGGACAGGGGTGGGATACGCAGTATTTT
D gene: TRBD1; J gene: TRBJ1-3; clone size: many; V gene: TRBV7-8; CDR3 length: 14; CDR3 protein: CASSQQGTGNTIYF; CDR3 DNA: TGTGCCAGCAGCCAACAGGGGACAGGAAACACCATATATTTT
D gene: NA; J gene: TRBJ2-7; clone size: NA; V gene: TRBV5-1; CDR3 length: 12; CDR3 protein: CASSLAPEEQYF; CDR3 DNA: TGCGCCAGCAGCTTGGCTCCGGAGGAGCAGTACTTC
D gene: TRBD2; J gene: TRBJ2-3; clone size: NA; V gene: TRBV15; CDR3 length: 16; CDR3 protein: CATSRDASGGTDTQYF; CDR3 DNA: TGTGCCACCAGCAGAGATGCCAGCGGGGGCACAGATACGCAGTATTTT
D gene: NA; J gene: TRBJ2-5; clone size: NA; V gene: TRBV5-1; CDR3 length: 12; CDR3 protein: CASSLSLETQYF; CDR3 DNA: TGCGCCAGCAGCTTATCTTTAGAGACCCAGTACTTC
D gene: NA; J gene: TRBJ1-1; clone size: few; V gene: TRBV4-2; CDR3 length: 13; CDR3 protein: CASSLEQNTEAFF; CDR3 DNA: TGTGCCAGCAGCCTCGAGCAGAACACTGAAGCTTTCTTT